Following are 18 T cell receptor beta chains from one sample sequenced in a study of blood T cell repertoires in COVID-19. Repertoires were generated with immunoSEQ multiplex PCR, while TCRdb's copy carries only in-frame clones and drops some. The profile covers about 180,000 clones, with about 89% appearing a single time and around 2.6% taken by the ten largest. Sequencing was carried out using peripheral blood. The receptor set was obtained from a man aged 40-50 years with active or convalescent COVID-19.

The chain recombines TRBV27 with TRBJ1-6; 9 positions agree with TRBD1. The CDR3 spans 14 residues. The V gene's germline CDR1 is MNHEY and CDR2 SMNVEV (reference sequence). With V trimmed by 5 bases and J by 7 bases, 3 bases remained unmatched. In DNA form, the CDR3 reads TGTGCCAGCAGTATCGACAGGGGGAATTCACCCCTCCACTTT. Translated, it gives CASSIDRGNSPLHF.

This rearrangement joins TRBV10-1 to TRBJ2-2; D perhaps matches TRBD1 (5 bases). Per the germline V gene, CDR1 is WNHNN and CDR2 is SYGVQD (reference sequence). V lost 2 bases and J lost 5, with 6 bases in between. The CDR3 contains 13 residues. The CDR3 loop reads CASSEQGTGELFF. The CDR3 DNA follows: TGCGCCAGCAGTGAGCAGGGTACCGGGGAGCTGTTTTTT.

The chain couples TRBV4-2 to TRBJ1-4; weak D call: TRBD1 (5 bases). CDR3 length: 16 amino acids. The V end lost 5 bases, the J end lost 7 bases, and 20 bases lay between the germline ends. Germline loops: CDR1 LGHNA, CDR2 YNFKEQ. In DNA, the CDR3 is TGTGCCAGCAGCTACAGCGAGAGGACATTGAGTGAAAAACTGTTTTTT. It translates to CASSYSERTLSEKLFF.

This clone showed up just a few times. The chain couples TRBV11-2 to TRBJ1-3; possible D gene TRBD1, 5 bases. V gave up 1 base and J gave up 4 bases, with 11 bases separating them. This CDR3 is 15 amino acids long. Germline CDR1 reads SGHAT; CDR2 reads FQNNGV. The CDR3 reads CASSLAGGGGNTIYF. The CDR3 DNA follows: TGTGCCAGCAGCTTAGCCGGGGGAGGCGGAAACACCATATATTTT.

This chain uses TRBV7-9 with TRBJ2-1, with 7 nucleotides matching TRBD1. V lost 3 bases, J lost 6 bases, and 8 bases stayed unmatched. Per the germline V gene, CDR1 is SEHNR and CDR2 is FQNEAQ (reference sequence). This CDR3 spans 15 amino acids. The CDR3 protein is CASSFGTGVINEQFF. Written as DNA, the CDR3 is TGTGCCAGCAGCTTCGGCACAGGGGTAATCAATGAGCAGTTCTTC. The variable domain in full, with the rest retrieved from reference TRBV7-9 and TRBJ2-1, is DTGVSQNPRHKITKRGQNVTFRCDPISEHNRLYWYRQTLGQGPEFLTYFQNEAQLEKSRLLSDRFSAERPKGSFSTLEIQRTEQGDSAMYLCASSFGTGVINEQFFGPGTRLTVL.

The rearrangement links TRBV6-5 to TRBJ1-1; 7 bases align to TRBD1. This CDR3 has 14 residues. The J segment lost 0 bases and the V segment lost 11 bases, leaving 9 bases of the junction unmatched. CDR1 is MNHEY and CDR2 is SVGAGI in the germline V gene. The CDR3 reads CAGKRTGMNTEAFF. The CDR3 region has the DNA TGTGCCGGAAAAAGGACAGGCATGAACACTGAAGCTTTCTTT.

The CDR3 sequence: CATYRVGETQYF. In DNA, the CDR3 is TGTGCCACCTACAGGGTTGGGGAGACCCAGTACTTC. J is TRBJ2-5 and V is TRBV6-5, with a tentative D call TRBD1 (6 bases). The CDR3 length is 12 residues. Germline V gene lookup returns CDR1 MNHEY and CDR2 SVGAGI. Trimming removed 10 bases from V and 5 bases from J, with 14 bases in between.

In nucleotides, the CDR3 is TGTGCCACCGGGGGAGGAATGAACACTGAAGCTTTCTTT. Residues: CATGGGMNTEAFF. The chain carries TRBV15 and TRBJ1-1, with a possible D match to TRBD1 (5 bases). Trimming cost V 8 bases and J 0 bases, with 10 bases left between them. Per germline, CDR1 LNHNV and CDR2 YYDKDF (reference sequence). The CDR3 is 13 residues long.

This chain links TRBV14 with TRBJ1-1; D not resolved. Trimming shortened V by 1 base and J by 10 bases, and 16 bases separated the two germline ends. The CDR3 length is 14 residues. The V gene's germline CDR1 is SGHDN and CDR2 FVKESK. The CDR3 sequence is CASSQAGRMRGAFF. The CDR3 DNA reads TGTGCCAGCAGCCAAGCCGGGAGGATGAGAGGAGCTTTCTTT.

The rearrangement links TRBV19 to TRBJ2-3, with a possible D match to TRBD1 (5 bases). Trimming took 9 bases from V and 2 from J, leaving 18 bases between them. The CDR3 runs to 15 residues. Germline V gene lookup returns CDR1 LNHDA and CDR2 SQIVND (reference sequence). Written as DNA, the CDR3 is TGTGCCAGCGTCCCAACAGGTACTTCCACAGATACGCAGTATTTT. This codes for CASVPTGTSTDTQYF.

The count of this clone is one. The chain joins TRBV10-3 to TRBJ1-1, with 9 positions matching TRBD1. There are 16 residues in the CDR3. The V segment lost 11 bases and the J segment 4 bases; nucleotides outside the gene matches: 17. Germline CDR1 ENHRY, CDR2 SYGVKD. The CDR3 DNA reads TGTGCCGCTCAACAGGGGGCGCGGAGGATACGCACTGAAGCTTTCTTT. This gives the protein CAAQQGARRIRTEAFF.

The V gene is TRBV5-6, the J gene TRBJ2-7, with TRBD1 identical over 10 bases. The CDR3 totals 16 residues. Germline assignment: CDR1 SGHDT and CDR2 YYEEEE. The junction had 10 bases not matched to a gene; V was cut back by 4 bases and J by 3 bases. CDR3 amino acids: CASSQGDRGGFYEQYF. The CDR3 DNA is TGTGCCAGCAGCCAGGGGGACAGGGGAGGGTTCTACGAGCAGTACTTC. Supplemented by reference TRBV5-6 and TRBJ2-7, the full variable domain reads DAGVTQSPTHLIKTRGQQVTLRCSPKSGHDTVSWYQQALGQGPQFIFQYYEEEERQRGNFPDRFSGHQFPNYSSELNVNALLLGDSALYLCASSQGDRGGFYEQYFGPGTRLTVT.

This chain uses TRBV7-3 with TRBJ2-1; 8 bases are a match to TRBD2. V trimming: 0 bases; J trimming: 0 bases; junction bases outside the gene matches: 7. Per germline, CDR1 SGHTA and CDR2 FQGTGA. The CDR3 length is 18 residues. In DNA form, the CDR3 reads TGTGCCAGCAGCTTAACGGCGGGGGGCCTGAGCTCCTACAATGAGCAGTTCTTC. Amino acid sequence: CASSLTAGGLSSYNEQFF.

J is TRBJ2-7 and V is TRBV6-6, with 7 bases lining up with TRBD1. Germline assignment: CDR1 MNHNY and CDR2 SVGAGI (reference sequence). This CDR3 region has 15 residues. V lost 6 bases and J lost 5; bases outside the gene matches: 13. The CDR3 DNA reads as TGTGCCAGCAGCCCCGACAGGGTCCGGGGCCACGAGCAGTACTTC. This translates into CASSPDRVRGHEQYF.

The rearrangement joins TRBV10-2 to TRBJ2-5; D is undetermined. The CDR3 is made up of 14 amino acids. In germline, CDR1 is WSHSY, CDR2 SAAADI. V lost 7 bases, J lost 2 bases, and 14 bases lay in between. Written as DNA, the CDR3 is TGCGCCAGCAACCCTTTCACTACTCAAGAGACCCAGTACTTC. This gives the protein CASNPFTTQETQYF.

Turning to this clone: This same CDR3 is encoded by further DNA sequences in the sample. V usage is TRBV4-2 and J usage is TRBJ2-2; 10 nucleotides match TRBD1. V shed 1 base, J shed 5 bases, and the junction held 4 bases outside the gene matches. The CDR3 totals 16 residues. Germline CDR1 reads LGHNA; CDR2 reads YNFKEQ. CDR3 residues: CASSQGRTGGTGELFF. The CDR3 DNA sequence: TGTGCCAGCAGCCAAGGGCGGACAGGGGGAACCGGGGAGCTGTTTTTT.

The CDR3 protein is CASSQTKEGGYEQYF. Here the CDR3 DNA reads TGCGCCAGCAGCCAAACCAAGGAGGGAGGCTACGAGCAGTACTTC. The rearrangement joins TRBV4-1 to TRBJ2-7, with D possibly matching TRBD2 (6 bases). The CDR3 has 15 amino acids. V lost 2 bases and J 3 bases, leaving 14 bases between the germline ends. Germline V lookup: CDR1 MGHRA, CDR2 YSYEKL.

The chain couples TRBV28 to TRBJ2-2; 11 bases align to TRBD2. Germline CDR1 reads MDHEN; CDR2 reads SYDVKM. V dropped 6 bases and J dropped 6; count of bases not matched to a gene: 9. This CDR3 is 16 amino acids long. This CDR3 reads CASSPRLAGKSGELFF. In DNA, the CDR3 is TGTGCCAGCAGCCCAAGACTAGCGGGGAAGTCCGGGGAGCTGTTTTTT.